The 20 T cell receptor beta chains in this list originate from one sample, sequenced in a study of blood T cell repertoires in COVID-19. The table came from immunoSEQ multiplex PCR; TCRdb's copy has only in-frame clones and leaves some out. Among about 74,000 clones listed, 88% were seen once. The sample was peripheral blood. The receptors were gathered from a man between 65 and 80 years old with active or convalescent COVID-19.

CDR3 residues: CASSLGLEETQYF. The CDR3 coding sequence is TGTGCCAGTAGCCTTGGACTAGAAGAGACCCAGTACTTC. The chain links TRBV19 to TRBJ2-5, with TRBD2 matching 7 bases. The CDR3 extends over 13 amino acids. V shed 6 bases, J shed 3 bases, and the junction held 4 bases outside the gene matches. Germline lookup yields CDR1 LNHDA and CDR2 SQIVND (reference sequence).

The chain joins TRBV6-5 to TRBJ1-6; 7 nucleotides line up with TRBD1. CDR1 MNHEY and CDR2 SVGAGI come from the germline V gene. The CDR3 extends over 15 amino acids. The J segment lost 5 bases and the V segment lost 6 bases, leaving 7 bases of the junction unmatched. The CDR3 protein is CASRNRDSDNSPLHF. The CDR3 nucleotides are TGTGCCAGCAGAAACCGGGACAGCGATAATTCACCCCTCCACTTT.

The gene calls are TRBV5-1 and TRBJ2-3; D might be TRBD2 (6 bases). Germline V gene sequence: CDR1 SGHRS, CDR2 YFSETQ. This CDR3 contains 13 residues. V lost 5 bases to trimming and J lost 8 bases, with 15 bases between them. CDR3: CASRRDFPVTQYF. The CDR3 nucleotides are TGCGCCAGCAGAAGGGACTTCCCAGTTACGCAGTATTTT.

This sequence joins TRBV11-2 and TRBJ2-7; TRBD1 might be the D (6 bases). The CDR3 contains 14 residues. Germline V lookup: CDR1 SGHAT, CDR2 FQNNGV. Trimming took off 2 bases at V and 3 bases at J, with 11 bases between the two ends. CDR3 DNA: TGTGCCAGCAGCTTAAATTTCAGGGGCTACGAGCAGTACTTC. This sequence encodes CASSLNFRGYEQYF.

The chain couples TRBV2 to TRBJ2-7; 7 bases match TRBD2. Germline V lookup: CDR1 SNHLY, CDR2 FYNNEI. V lost 6 bases to trimming and J lost 7 bases; unmatched junction nucleotides: 9. The CDR3 contains 13 residues. The CDR3 spells CASSGLVLFEQYF. DNA of the CDR3: TGTGCCAGCAGCGGACTAGTTTTGTTTGAGCAGTACTTC.

V and J are TRBV5-4 and TRBJ1-1; 8 nucleotides line up with TRBD1. This CDR3 is built from 15 residues. The germline V gene has CDR1 SGHNT and CDR2 YYREEE (reference sequence). Unmatched junction bases numbered 5, after V lost 0 bases and J lost 4 bases. CDR3 amino acids: CASSLGTGRITEAFF. DNA for the CDR3: TGTGCCAGCAGCTTGGGGACAGGGAGGATCACTGAAGCTTTCTTT.

V is TRBV11-2 and J is TRBJ2-1; unclear D gene. Trimming pared 3 bases from V and 7 bases from J, leaving 10 bases between. This CDR3 is built from 13 residues. CDR1 and CDR2 (germline): SGHAT, FQNNGV. The CDR3 loop is CASSFSPLNEQFF. The CDR3, as DNA: TGTGCCAGCAGCTTCTCTCCCCTTAATGAGCAGTTCTTC.

V is TRBV2 and J is TRBJ2-1; TRBD2 matches at 8 bases. Germline V CDR1 and CDR2: SNHLY, FYNNEI. The V gene end was trimmed by 7 bases and the J gene end by 9 bases; junction bases not matched to a gene: 11. This CDR3 contains 14 residues. CDR3 coding DNA: TGTGCCAGCATGGGGGCGGGGGGCGGCGGTGAGCAGTTCTTC. Its translation is CASMGAGGGGEQFF.

The J gene is TRBJ1-3, the V gene TRBV6-1, with TRBD1 identical over 7 bases. CDR3 length: 16 amino acids. Germline V gene lookup returns CDR1 MNHNS and CDR2 SASEGT. The V and J ends lost 2 bases and 4 bases, in that order; junction bases with no gene match: 8. CDR3 loop: CASSEIRGRKGNTIYF. The CDR3 bases are TGTGCCAGCAGTGAAATAAGGGGGCGAAAAGGAAACACCATATATTTT.

This clone has just one count. The V call is TRBV5-1, the J call TRBJ2-2; the D gene is possibly TRBD1 (7 bases). The CDR3 contains 15 residues. V dropped 3 bases and J dropped 7 bases, with 16 bases sitting between them. CDR1 and CDR2 (germline): SGHRS, YFSETQ. This chain's CDR3 is CASSWGAGDSGELFF. CDR3 bases: TGCGCCAGCAGCTGGGGGGCAGGGGACAGCGGGGAGCTGTTTTTT.

The rearrangement uses TRBV4-1 and TRBJ1-2; 8 bases agree with TRBD1. Per the germline V gene, CDR1 is MGHRA and CDR2 is YSYEKL. V gave up 2 bases and J gave up 6 bases; unmatched junction bases: 8. The CDR3 has 15 amino acids. CDR3 DNA: TGCGCCAGCAGCCAACTCCGGACAGGGAGTAATGGCTACACCTTC. Residues: CASSQLRTGSNGYTF.

This rearrangement joins TRBV7-9 to TRBJ2-5; D is ambiguous. V shed 4 bases and J shed 2 bases, with 11 bases lying between them. The CDR3 has 14 amino acids. The germline V gene encodes CDR1 SEHNR and CDR2 FQNEAQ (reference sequence). The CDR3 region has the DNA TGTGCCAGCAGCTCCCCCGTGAGGCAAGAGACCCAGTACTTC. It specifies CASSSPVRQETQYF.

The chain employs TRBV6-5 and TRBJ1-2, with TRBD1 matching over 8 bases. CDR3 size: 15 residues. Germline V gene data show CDR1 as MNHEY and CDR2 as SVGAGI. J gave up 2 bases and V 7 bases, and 9 bases lay outside the gene matches. This chain's CDR3 is CASTSYRGNNYGYTF. DNA of the CDR3: TGTGCCAGCACCAGTTACAGGGGGAACAACTATGGCTACACCTTC.

The rearrangement joins TRBV5-1 to TRBJ2-5; weak D call: TRBD2 (6 bases). Germline lookup yields CDR1 SGHRS and CDR2 YFSETQ. The CDR3 totals 14 residues. V gave up 4 bases and J gave up 5 bases, with 15 bases separating them. CDR3 coding DNA: TGCGCCAGCAGCCCGGCCGGGGGTCGGGAGACCCAGTACTTC. Translation gives CASSPAGGRETQYF.

This clone was detected only once. The chain couples TRBV6-5 to TRBJ2-2, with TRBD2 matching over 10 bases. Trimming took 10 bases from V and 6 from J; bases not matched to a gene: 8. CDR3 length: 14 residues. Germline values: CDR1 MNHEY, CDR2 SVGAGI. The CDR3 region is CATSIAGGSGELFF. CDR3 bases: TGTGCCACCTCCATAGCGGGGGGTTCCGGGGAGCTGTTTTTT.

The chain uses TRBV28 and TRBJ2-5; TRBD2 might be the D (6 bases). The V gene lost 3 bases and the J gene lost 4 bases, with 9 bases spanning the gap. The CDR3 is made up of 13 amino acids. Germline loops: CDR1 MDHEN, CDR2 SYDVKM. The CDR3 reads CASSFWGGETQYF. DNA of the CDR3: TGTGCCAGCAGTTTTTGGGGAGGAGAGACCCAGTACTTC.

CDR3 in amino acids: CASSQGQLRETQYF. The CDR3 DNA reads TGCGCCAGCAGCCAAGGGCAGCTGCGGGAGACCCAGTACTTC. The genes are TRBV4-1 and TRBJ2-5; the D is unclear. V gave up 1 base and J gave up 5 bases, with 11 bases separating them. Germline CDR1 is MGHRA and CDR2 is YSYEKL. There are 14 residues in the CDR3.

The chain employs TRBV30 and TRBJ1-1; maybe TRBD1 (5 bases). Trimming removed 7 bases from V and 4 bases from J, with 19 bases in between. The V gene's germline CDR1 is GTSNPN and CDR2 SVGIG (reference sequence). The length of the CDR3 is 14 residues. CDR3 protein: CALDPAGGSTEAFF. DNA for the CDR3: TGTGCCTTGGACCCTGCTGGGGGGAGCACTGAAGCTTTCTTT.

The chain uses TRBV5-1 and TRBJ2-6; the match to TRBD1 covers 11 bases. Per the germline V gene, CDR1 is SGHRS and CDR2 is YFSETQ. After removal of 4 bases from V and 0 bases from J, the junction contained 3 bases not matched to a gene. There are 17 residues in the CDR3. The CDR3 loop is CASSPGQGVSGANVLTF. CDR3 DNA sequence: TGCGCCAGCAGCCCGGGACAGGGGGTCTCTGGGGCCAACGTCCTGACTTTC.

This chain joins TRBV2 and TRBJ1-1; 7 bases align to TRBD1. CDR3 length: 12 amino acids. Germline assignment: CDR1 SNHLY and CDR2 FYNNEI. V lost 6 bases, J lost 8 bases, and 6 bases stayed unmatched. The CDR3 DNA follows: TGTGCCAGCAGCGTGACAGGGAGGGAAGCTTTCTTT. It is translated as CASSVTGREAFF.